The clone carrying this TCR beta chain was counted ten times or more. TCRdb ran MiXCR on the 5' RACE reads and lists one entry per CDR3 protein. The table includes tens of thousands of distinct CDR3 sequences, around 16% detected once. These data originate in a study of T-cell memory formation after mild COVID-19. V dropped 5 bases and J dropped 6 bases, with 10 bases sitting between them. The CDR3 has 13 residues. The J gene is TRBJ2-2, the V gene TRBV12-3 or TRBV12-4; D possibly matches TRBD1 or TRBD2 (5 bases each). The receptor was isolated from a young man who had mild COVID-19 (a few samples of this study predate the infection). Cell type and time point are not known. Sequenced: PBMCs or a T cell subset sorted from them (not recorded which). The CDR3 DNA reads as TGTGCCAGCAGTCGCAGGGACCCCGGGGAGCTGTTTTTT. Protein: CASSRRDPGELFF.